This TCR beta chain was identified in a study of OX40 agonist ivuxolimab in advanced cancers. Germline CDR1 MDHEN, CDR2 SYDVKM. Trimming left V 6 bases short and J 0 bases short, with 12 bases between. The CDR3 spans 15 residues. Remarks on this clone: The target antigen is unknown.

The table came from immunoSEQ multiplex PCR; TCRdb's copy has only in-frame clones and leaves some out. Among 70,000 to 75,000 clones, roughly 86% were seen once, and the ten largest hold around 0.99%. General study points: Mean expanded clone counts were higher in CD8+ than CD4+ T cells. With doses of 0.1 to 3.0 mg/kg, CD4+ and CD8+ blood T cells had undergone clonal expansion by week 6. The investigators did not determine what antigen specificity the expanded peripheral T cells had.

V usage is TRBV28 and J usage is TRBJ1-3; possible D gene TRBD1, 5 bases. The TCR sequence derives from an adult with an advanced solid tumor such as melanoma, head and neck, liver or kidney cancer. The sequenced sample was CD4+ or CD8+ T cells sorted from blood, obtained in a trial of the OX40 agonist ivuxolimab. DNA for the CDR3: TGTGCCAGCAGGCAGGGTTCGAGCTCTGGAAACACCATATATTTT. Protein product: CASRQGSSSGNTIYF.